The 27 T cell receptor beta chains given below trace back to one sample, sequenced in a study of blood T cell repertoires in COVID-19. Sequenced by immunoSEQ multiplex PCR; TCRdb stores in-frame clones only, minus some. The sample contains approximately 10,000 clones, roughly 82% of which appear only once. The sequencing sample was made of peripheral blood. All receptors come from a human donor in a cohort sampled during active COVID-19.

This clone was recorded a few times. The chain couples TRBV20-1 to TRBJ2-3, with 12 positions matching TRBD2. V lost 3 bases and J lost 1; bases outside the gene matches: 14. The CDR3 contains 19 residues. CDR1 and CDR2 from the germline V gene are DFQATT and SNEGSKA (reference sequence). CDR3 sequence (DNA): TGCAGTGCTAGTGACCCTAGCGGGGGGGCATTTCGCGGCACAGATACGCAGTATTTT. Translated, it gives CSASDPSGGAFRGTDTQYF.

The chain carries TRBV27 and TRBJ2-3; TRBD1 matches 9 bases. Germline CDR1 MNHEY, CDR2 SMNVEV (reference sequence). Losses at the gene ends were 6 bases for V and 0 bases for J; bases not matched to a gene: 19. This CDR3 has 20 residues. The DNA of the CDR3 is TGTGCCAGCAGCCCTATCCCGACAGGGGGTCTATACTACAGCACAGATACGCAGTATTTT. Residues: CASSPIPTGGLYYSTDTQYF.

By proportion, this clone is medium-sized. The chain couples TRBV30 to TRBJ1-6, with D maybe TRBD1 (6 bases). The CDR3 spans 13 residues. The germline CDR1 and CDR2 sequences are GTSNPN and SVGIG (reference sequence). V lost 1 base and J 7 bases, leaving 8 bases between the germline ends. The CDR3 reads CAWSGTANSPLHF. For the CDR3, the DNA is TGTGCCTGGAGTGGGACAGCGAATTCACCCCTCCACTTT.

CDR3 DNA sequence: TGTGCCAGCAGCTTAGAATCAAGGACAGGGCGGCAGGAGCCCCAGCATTTT. It translates to CASSLESRTGRQEPQHF. The chain uses TRBV7-4 and TRBJ1-5, with 8 bases matching TRBD1. The germline V gene encodes CDR1 SGHVT and CDR2 SQSDAQ. V trimming: 1 base; J trimming: 8 bases; junction bases outside the gene matches: 13. CDR3 size: 17 residues. The full variable domain, with the rest looked up from reference TRBV7-4 and TRBJ1-5, is GAGVSQSPRYKVAKRGRDVALRCDSISGHVTLYWYRQTLGQGSEVLTYSQSDAQRDKSGRPSGRFSAERPERSVSTLKIQRTEQGDSAVYLCASSLESRTGRQEPQHFGDGTRLSIL.

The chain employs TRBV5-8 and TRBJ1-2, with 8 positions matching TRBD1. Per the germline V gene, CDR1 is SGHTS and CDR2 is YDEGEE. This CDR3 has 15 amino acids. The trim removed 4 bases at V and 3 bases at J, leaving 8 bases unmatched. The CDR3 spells CASSPRTGTYYGYTF. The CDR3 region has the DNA TGTGCCAGCAGCCCGAGGACAGGGACTTACTATGGCTACACCTTC.

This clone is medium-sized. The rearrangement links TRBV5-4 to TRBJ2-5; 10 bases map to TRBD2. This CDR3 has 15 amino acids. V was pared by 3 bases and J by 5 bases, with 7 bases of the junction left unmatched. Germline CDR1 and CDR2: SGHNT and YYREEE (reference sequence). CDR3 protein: CASSSSGGAYETQYF. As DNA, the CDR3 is TGTGCCAGCAGCTCCAGCGGGGGGGCGTATGAGACCCAGTACTTC.

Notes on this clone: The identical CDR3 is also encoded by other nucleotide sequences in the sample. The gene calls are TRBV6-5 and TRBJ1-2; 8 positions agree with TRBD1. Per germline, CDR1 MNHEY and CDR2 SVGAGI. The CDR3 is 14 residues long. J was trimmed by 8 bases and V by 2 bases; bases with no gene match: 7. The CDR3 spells CASSYTGQGVGYTF. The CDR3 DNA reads TGTGCCAGCAGTTACACCGGACAGGGTGTGGGCTACACCTTC.

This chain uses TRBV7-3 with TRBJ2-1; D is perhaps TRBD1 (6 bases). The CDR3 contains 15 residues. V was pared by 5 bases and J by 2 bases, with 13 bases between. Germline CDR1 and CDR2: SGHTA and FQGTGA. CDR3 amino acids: CASSAQGTTYNEQFF. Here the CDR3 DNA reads TGTGCCAGCAGCGCCCAGGGGACAACCTACAATGAGCAGTTCTTC.

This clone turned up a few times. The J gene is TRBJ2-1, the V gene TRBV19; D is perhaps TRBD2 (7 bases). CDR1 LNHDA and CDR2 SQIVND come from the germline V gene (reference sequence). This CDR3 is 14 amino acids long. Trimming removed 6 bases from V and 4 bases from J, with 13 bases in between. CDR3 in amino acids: CASRARGPYNEQFF. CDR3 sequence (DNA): TGTGCCAGTAGAGCGCGGGGGCCTTACAATGAGCAGTTCTTC.

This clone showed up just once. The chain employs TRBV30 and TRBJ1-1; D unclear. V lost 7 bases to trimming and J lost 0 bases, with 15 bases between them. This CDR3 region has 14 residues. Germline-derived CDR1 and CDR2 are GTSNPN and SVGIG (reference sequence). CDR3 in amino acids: CAFHSGFMNTEAFF. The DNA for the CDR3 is TGTGCCTTTCACTCAGGATTCATGAACACTGAAGCTTTCTTT.

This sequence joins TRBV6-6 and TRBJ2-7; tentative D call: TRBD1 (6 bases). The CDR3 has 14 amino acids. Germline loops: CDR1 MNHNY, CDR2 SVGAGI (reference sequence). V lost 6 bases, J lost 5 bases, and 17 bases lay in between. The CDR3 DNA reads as TGTGCCAGCAGCTCAACCCAGGGGCGACACGAGCAGTACTTC. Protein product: CASSSTQGRHEQYF.

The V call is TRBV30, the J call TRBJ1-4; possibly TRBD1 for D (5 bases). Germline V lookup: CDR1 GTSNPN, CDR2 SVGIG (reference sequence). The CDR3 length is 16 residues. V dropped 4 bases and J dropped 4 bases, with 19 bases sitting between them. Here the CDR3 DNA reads TGTGCCTGGAACTCTGGCCCTCAGGGACTTAATGAAAAACTGTTTTTT. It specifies CAWNSGPQGLNEKLFF.

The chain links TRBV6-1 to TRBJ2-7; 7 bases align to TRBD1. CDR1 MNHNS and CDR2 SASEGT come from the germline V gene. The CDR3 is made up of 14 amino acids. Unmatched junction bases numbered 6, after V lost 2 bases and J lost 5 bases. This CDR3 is CASSERGRGNEQYF. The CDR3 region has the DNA TGTGCCAGCAGTGAAAGGGGCAGGGGGAACGAGCAGTACTTC.

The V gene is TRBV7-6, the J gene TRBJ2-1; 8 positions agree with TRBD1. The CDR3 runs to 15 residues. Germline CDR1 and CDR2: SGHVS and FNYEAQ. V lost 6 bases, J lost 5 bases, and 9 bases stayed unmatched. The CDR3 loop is CASSLRQGRNNEQFF. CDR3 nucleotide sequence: TGTGCCAGCAGTCTGAGACAGGGGAGAAACAATGAGCAGTTCTTC.

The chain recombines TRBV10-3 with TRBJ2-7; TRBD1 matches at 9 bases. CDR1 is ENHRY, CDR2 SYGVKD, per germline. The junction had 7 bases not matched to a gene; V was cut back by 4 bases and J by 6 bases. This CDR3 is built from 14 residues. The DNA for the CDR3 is TGTGCCATCAGTGCACGGGACAGGGAGGGCGAGCAGTACTTC. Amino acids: CAISARDREGEQYF.

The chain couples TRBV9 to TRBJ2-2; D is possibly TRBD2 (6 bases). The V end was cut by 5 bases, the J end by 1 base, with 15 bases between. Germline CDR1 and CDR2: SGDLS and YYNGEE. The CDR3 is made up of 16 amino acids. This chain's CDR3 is CASRASVWENTGELFF. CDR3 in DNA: TGTGCCAGCAGGGCTAGCGTATGGGAGAACACCGGGGAGCTGTTTTTT. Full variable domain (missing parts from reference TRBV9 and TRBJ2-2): DSGVTQTPKHLITATGQRVTLRCSPRSGDLSVYWYQQSLDQGLQFLIQYYNGEERAKGNILERFSAQQFPDLHSELNLSSLELGDSALYFCASRASVWENTGELFFGEGSRLTVL.

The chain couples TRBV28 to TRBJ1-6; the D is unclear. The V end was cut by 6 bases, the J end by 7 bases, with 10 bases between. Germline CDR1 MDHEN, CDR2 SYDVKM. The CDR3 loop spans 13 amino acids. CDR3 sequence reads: CASSRSLNSPLHF. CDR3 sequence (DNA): TGTGCCAGCAGCCGGTCCCTGAATTCACCCCTCCACTTT.

The CDR3 DNA reads as TGTGCCAGCAGGGAGACAGGGGCAACTAATGAAAAACTGTTTTTT. It codes for CASRETGATNEKLFF. The chain employs TRBV6-5 and TRBJ1-4; 8 positions agree with TRBD1. From germline, CDR1 is MNHEY and CDR2 SVGAGI. CDR3 length equals 15 residues. Losses at the gene ends were 6 bases for V and 0 bases for J; bases not matched to a gene: 3.

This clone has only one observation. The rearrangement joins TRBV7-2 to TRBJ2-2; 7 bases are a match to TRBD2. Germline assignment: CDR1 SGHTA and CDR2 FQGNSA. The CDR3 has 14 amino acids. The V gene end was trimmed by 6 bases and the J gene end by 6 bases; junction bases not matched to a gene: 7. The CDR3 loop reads CASRLGREAGELFF. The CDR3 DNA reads TGTGCCAGCAGGCTCGGCCGGGAGGCCGGGGAGCTGTTTTTT.

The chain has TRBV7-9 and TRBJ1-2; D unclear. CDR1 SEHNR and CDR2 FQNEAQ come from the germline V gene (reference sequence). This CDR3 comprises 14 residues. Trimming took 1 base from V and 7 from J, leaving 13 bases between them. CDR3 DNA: TGTGCCAGCAGCTTAGAGGACGGGGTTCGTGGCTACACCTTC. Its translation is CASSLEDGVRGYTF.

The DNA of the CDR3 is TGTGCCAGCAGCCAAGATCTTTCCGGGGCCAACGTCCTGACTTTC. It codes for CASSQDLSGANVLTF. The chain recombines TRBV3-1 (or the pseudogene TRBV3-2) with TRBJ2-6, with D unclear. CDR3 size: 15 residues. The germline V gene encodes CDR1 LGHDT and CDR2 YNNKEL (reference sequence). V was pared by 0 bases and J by 4 bases, with 7 bases between.

CDR3 in amino acids: CASQPGPNYGYTF. In DNA, the CDR3 is TGCGCCAGTCAGCCAGGGCCCAACTATGGCTACACCTTC. The chain links TRBV10-1 to TRBJ1-2, with a possible D match to TRBD1 (5 bases). There are 13 residues in the CDR3. Germline assignment: CDR1 WNHNN and CDR2 SYGVQD (reference sequence). The V end lost 9 bases, the J end lost 2 bases, and 13 bases lay between the germline ends.

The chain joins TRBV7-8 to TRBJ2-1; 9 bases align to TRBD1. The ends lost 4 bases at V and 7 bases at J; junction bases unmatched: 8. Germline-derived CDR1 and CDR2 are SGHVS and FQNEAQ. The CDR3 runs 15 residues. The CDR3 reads CASSSYRGRLNEQFF. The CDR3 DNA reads TGTGCCAGCAGCTCCTACAGGGGGCGTCTAAATGAGCAGTTCTTC.

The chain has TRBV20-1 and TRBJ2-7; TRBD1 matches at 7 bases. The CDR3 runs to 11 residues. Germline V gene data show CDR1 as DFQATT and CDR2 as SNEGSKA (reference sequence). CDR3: CATGTAYEQYF. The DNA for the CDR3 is TGCGCAACGGGGACAGCCTACGAGCAGTACTTC.

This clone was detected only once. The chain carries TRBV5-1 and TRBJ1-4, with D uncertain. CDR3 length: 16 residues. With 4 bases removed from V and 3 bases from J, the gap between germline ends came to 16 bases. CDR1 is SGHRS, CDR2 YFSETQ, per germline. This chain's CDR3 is CASSRGPEGANEKLFF. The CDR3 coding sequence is TGCGCCAGCAGCCGCGGCCCAGAGGGCGCTAATGAAAAACTGTTTTTT.

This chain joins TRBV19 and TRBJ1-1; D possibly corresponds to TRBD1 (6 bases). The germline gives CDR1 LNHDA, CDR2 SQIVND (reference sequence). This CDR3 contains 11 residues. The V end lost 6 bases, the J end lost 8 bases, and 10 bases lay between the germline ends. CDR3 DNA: TGTGCCAGTAGCGACAGGAGAGAAGCTTTCTTT. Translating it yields CASSDRREAFF.

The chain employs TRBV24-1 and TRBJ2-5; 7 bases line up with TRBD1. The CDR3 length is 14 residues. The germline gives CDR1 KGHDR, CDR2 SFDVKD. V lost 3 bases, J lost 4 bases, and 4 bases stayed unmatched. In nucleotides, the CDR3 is TGTGCCACCAGTGATCCGGGACAGCCAGAGACCCAGTACTTC. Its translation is CATSDPGQPETQYF.